This T cell receptor beta chain comes out of a study of T cells in Graves' hyperthyroidism and ophthalmopathy. As for the study in general: Pretreatment peripheral blood was obtained at initial diagnosis.

Concerning this clonotype itself: Its antigen is as yet unknown.

The CDR3 spans 15 residues. CDR1 and CDR2 from the germline V gene are SNHLY and FYNNEI. V was shortened by 1 base and J by 0 bases, with 10 bases between the two germline ends. Uncontrolled infection, other autoimmune disease, pregnancy or lactation disqualified patients from enrolment. Whole-study results and caveats: Within blood appeared most thyroid clonotypes that had expanded above 0.001.

Regions amplified from RNA transcripts were the TCR beta CDR3 regions. With the HTBI primer set, the TCR CDR3 went through a first round of RT-PCR. TCRdb itself ran the multiplex PCR reads through MiXCR, one entry per CDR3 protein. The top ten clones hold over 25% of a sample with under 350,000 distinct CDR3 sequences, 25% to 30% of them seen once. The specimen was blood. This clonotype was obtained from a man between 40 and 49 years old with Graves' hyperthyroidism that later progressed to Graves' ophthalmopathy. The V and J genes are TRBV2 and TRBJ2-7; weak D call: TRBD1 (5 bases). CDR3 sequence reads: CASSEGGSSSYEQYF. The CDR3 nucleotides are TGTGCCAGCAGTGAAGGGGGCAGTAGCTCCTACGAGCAGTACTTC. Drawing the rest from reference TRBV2 and TRBJ2-7, the complete variable domain is EPEVTQTPSHQVTQMGQEVILRCVPISNHLYFYWYRQILGQKVEFLVSFYNNEISEKSEIFDDQFSVERPDGSNFTLKIRSTKLEDSAMYFCASSEGGSSSYEQYFGPGTRLTVT.